This T cell receptor (beta chain) originates from a study of blood T cell repertoires in COVID-19. Turning to the study itself: The study drew acute and convalescent COVID-19 samples from the United States, Italy and Spain.

J lost 9 bases, V lost 4 bases, and 12 bases had no gene match. The CDR3 sequence is 15 residues long. Germline loops: CDR1 LGHDT, CDR2 YNNKEL (reference sequence). In the original analysis: Reference gene primer amplification gave nucleated cell count estimates. Profiling relied on immunoSEQ multiplex PCR, and the TCRdb table lists in-frame clones only, not all of them. That table furnishes V, J and clone size, whereas the DNA furnished D and trimming. The sample consists of hundreds of thousands of clones, approximately 80% of them appearing once. Participant age was about 18 to 100 years, and participants resided in fewer than 25 US areas.

The chain carries TRBV3-1 (or the pseudogene TRBV3-2) and TRBJ2-1; 7 positions match TRBD1. The sequence came from a woman aged 40 to 50 with acute COVID-19. What was sequenced was PBMCs or T cells enriched from blood (not recorded which). In DNA, the CDR3 is TGTGCCAGCAGCCTACACAGCGGAAGGACAGGTGAGCAGTTCTTC. It translates to CASSLHSGRTGEQFF.